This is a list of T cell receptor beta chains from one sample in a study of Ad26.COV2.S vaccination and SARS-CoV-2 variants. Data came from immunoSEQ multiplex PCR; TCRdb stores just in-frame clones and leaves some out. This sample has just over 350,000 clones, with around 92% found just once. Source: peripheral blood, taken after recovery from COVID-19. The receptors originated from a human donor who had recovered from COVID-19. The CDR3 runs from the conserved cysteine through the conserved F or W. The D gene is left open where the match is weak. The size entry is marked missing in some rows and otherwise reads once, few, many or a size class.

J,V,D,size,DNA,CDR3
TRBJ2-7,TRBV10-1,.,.,TGCGCCAGCAGTGAGGGTTACGAGCAGTACTTC,CASSEGYEQYF
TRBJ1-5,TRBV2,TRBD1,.,TGTGCCAGCAGGGGACAGGGGCATCAGCCCCAGCATTTT,CASRGQGHQPQHF
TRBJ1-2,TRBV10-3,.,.,TGTGCCATCAGTGGAAGCCAAGTTACTATGGGCGGCTACACCTTC,CAISGSQVTMGGYTF
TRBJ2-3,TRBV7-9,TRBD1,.,TGTGCCAGCAGCTCGCCCCGGGACAGAAGCACAGATACGCAGTATTTT,CASSSPRDRSTDTQYF
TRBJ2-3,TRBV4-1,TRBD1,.,TGCGCCAGCAGCCGCTTTCAGGGGGTGGCAGATACGCAGTATTTT,CASSRFQGVADTQYF
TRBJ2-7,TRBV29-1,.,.,TGCAGCGTTTCTGGGGGTAGGGGGGAGCAGTACTTC,CSVSGGRGEQYF
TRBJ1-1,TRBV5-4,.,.,TGTGCCAGCAGCCCCAGTGGGGGGGGTCGGAGCACTGAAGCTTTCTTT,CASSPSGGGRSTEAFF
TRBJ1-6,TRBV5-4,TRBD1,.,TGTGCCAGCAGCGACAGGGGGGGTTCACCCCTCCACTTT,CASSDRGGSPLHF
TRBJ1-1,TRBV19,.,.,TGTGCCAGTAGTAAGGGCTACAGGGAAGGTACTGAAGCTTTCTTT,CASSKGYREGTEAFF
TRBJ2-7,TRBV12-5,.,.,TGTGCTAGTGGTTTGGCGGCCATGAGCTCCTACGAGCAGTACTTC,CASGLAAMSSYEQYF
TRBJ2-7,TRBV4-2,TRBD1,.,TGTGCCAGCAGCCAAGACCCCAGGGGGTTGGACGAGCAGTACTTC,CASSQDPRGLDEQYF
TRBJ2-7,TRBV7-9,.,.,TGTGCCAGCAGCTTAGTAGGACAGGCAGGACGGGGGTACGAGCAGTACTTC,CASSLVGQAGRGYEQYF
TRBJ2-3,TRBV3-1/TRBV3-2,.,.,TGTGCCAGCAGCCAAGAGGCACCAGATACGCAGTATTTT,CASSQEAPDTQYF
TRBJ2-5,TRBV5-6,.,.,TGTGCCAGCAGCTTCGATACCCCCGGGTGGGAGACCCAGTACTTC,CASSFDTPGWETQYF
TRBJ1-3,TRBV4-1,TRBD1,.,TGCGCCAGCAGCCTAAACCTACAGGGGGCGCGAGGAAACACCATATATTTT,CASSLNLQGARGNTIYF
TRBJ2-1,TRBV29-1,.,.,TGCAGCGTTGAATGGCGTCTCGGGGAGCAGTTCTTC,CSVEWRLGEQFF
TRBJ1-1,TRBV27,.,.,TGTGCCAGCAGTTTAACCACTGAAGCTTTCTTT,CASSLTTEAFF
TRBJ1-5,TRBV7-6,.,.,TGTGCCAGCAGCTTAGGGGGGGTTTATAGCAATCAGCCCCAGCATTTT,CASSLGGVYSNQPQHF
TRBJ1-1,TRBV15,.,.,TGTGCCACCAGCAGACCCCTCCAGGGACGCACTGAAGCTTTCTTT,CATSRPLQGRTEAFF
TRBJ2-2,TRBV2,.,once,TGTGCCAGCAGTAGTGAAAGCACCGGGGAGCTGTTTTTT,CASSSESTGELFF
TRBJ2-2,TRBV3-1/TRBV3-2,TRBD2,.,TGTGCCAGCAGCCCCAGGGTAGGGACTAGCGGGATCTCCGGGGAGCTGTTTTTT,CASSPRVGTSGISGELFF
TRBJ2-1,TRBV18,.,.,TGTGCCAGCTCATCCCGGGGTCCACCCTTTACCTACAATGAGCAGTTCTTC,CASSSRGPPFTYNEQFF
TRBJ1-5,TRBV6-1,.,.,TGTGCCAGCAGTGAAATAGAGGGACAGCCCCAGCATTTT,CASSEIEGQPQHF
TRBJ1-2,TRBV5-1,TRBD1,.,TGCGCCAGCAGCTTAGCCCCCCCGGGACAGGGCATTTATGGCTACACCTTC,CASSLAPPGQGIYGYTF
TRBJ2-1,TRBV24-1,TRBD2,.,TGTGCCACCAGTGACCCAGGGACTAGCGGGGGGCGGGAGCAGTTCTTC,CATSDPGTSGGREQFF
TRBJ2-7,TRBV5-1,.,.,TGCGCCAGCAGCTTCGGGGACGAGCAGTACTTC,CASSFGDEQYF
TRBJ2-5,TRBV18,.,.,TGTGCCAGCTCACCACGGGGGCAGTTAGAGACCCAGTACTTC,CASSPRGQLETQYF
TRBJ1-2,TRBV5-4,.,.,TGTGCCAGCAGCCCGGAGGGCTATGGCTACACCTTC,CASSPEGYGYTF
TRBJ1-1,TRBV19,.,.,TGTGCCAGTAGTATTTGGGGAAGTGGTACTGAAGCTTTCTTT,CASSIWGSGTEAFF
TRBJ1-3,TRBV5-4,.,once,TGTGCCAGCAGCTTGAGAGGGCCTGGAAACACCATATATTTT,CASSLRGPGNTIYF
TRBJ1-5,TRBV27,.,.,TGTGCCAGCAGTTCCCTCGGGGGGGGCAATCAGCCCCAGCATTTT,CASSSLGGGNQPQHF
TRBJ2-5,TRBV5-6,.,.,TGTGCCAGCAGCAAGGGGCCCCAGGAGACCCAGTACTTC,CASSKGPQETQYF
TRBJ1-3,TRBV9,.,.,TGTGCCAGCAGCGTAGACAACGTCTCTGGAAACACCATATATTTT,CASSVDNVSGNTIYF
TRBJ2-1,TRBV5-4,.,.,TGTGCCAGCAGCTTGGATCTGAAAACAGGACAGCCTTTTTTCTACAATGAGCAGTTCTTC,CASSLDLKTGQPFFYNEQFF
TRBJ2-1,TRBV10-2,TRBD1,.,TGCGCCAGCAACAGGGGGTCCTACAATGAGCAGTTCTTC,CASNRGSYNEQFF
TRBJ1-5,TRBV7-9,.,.,TGTGCCAGCAGCTTCGGGGGGACCCAGCCCCAGCATTTT,CASSFGGTQPQHF
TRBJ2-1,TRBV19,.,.,TGTGCCAGTAGTCGCCTCGACCCGAAGCGGCACAATGAGCAGTTCTTC,CASSRLDPKRHNEQFF
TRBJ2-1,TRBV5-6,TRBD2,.,TGTGCCAGCCTATCCGGGACTAGCGACTCCTACAATGAGCAGTTCTTC,CASLSGTSDSYNEQFF
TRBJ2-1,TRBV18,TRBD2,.,TGTGCCAGCTCGCCTCCTAGCGGGGGTTCCTACAATGAGCAGTTCTTC,CASSPPSGGSYNEQFF
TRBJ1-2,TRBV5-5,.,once,TGTGCCAGCAGCTTGGCCACGATTAACTATGGCTACACCTTC,CASSLATINYGYTF
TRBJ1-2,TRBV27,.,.,TGTGCCAGCAGTTTTCTGGGTCGGGAATATGGCTACACCTTC,CASSFLGREYGYTF
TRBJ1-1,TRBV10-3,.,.,TGTGCCATCAGTGAGTCGAGGGATCATGGGGGTGAAGCTTTCTTT,CAISESRDHGGEAFF
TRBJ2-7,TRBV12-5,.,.,TGTGCTAATGGTTTGGTAACTAGCCACGAGCAGTACTTC,CANGLVTSHEQYF
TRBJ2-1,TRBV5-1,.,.,TGCGCCAGCAGCGAGGGAGTTAACAATGAGCAGTTCTTC,CASSEGVNNEQFF
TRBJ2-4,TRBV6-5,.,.,TGTGCCGCACTCGCAGGGCCTGGAGACATTCAGTACTTC,CAALAGPGDIQYF
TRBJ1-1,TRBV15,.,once,TGTGCCACCAGTCTCGATGGGACTAACACTGAAGCTTTCTTT,CATSLDGTNTEAFF
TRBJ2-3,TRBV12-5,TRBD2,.,TGTGCTAGTGGTTTAGCGGGGGGAGGCACAGATACGCAGTATTTT,CASGLAGGGTDTQYF
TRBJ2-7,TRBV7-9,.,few,TGTGCCAGCAGCTTTGGGGCCTACGAGCAGTACTTC,CASSFGAYEQYF
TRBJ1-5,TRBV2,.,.,TGTGCCAGTCGACGCCTTGATTATAGCAATCAGCCCCAGCATTTT,CASRRLDYSNQPQHF
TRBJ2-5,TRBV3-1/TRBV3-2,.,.,TGTGCCAGCAGCCTCAGGACCCCCCAGTACCAAGAGACCCAGTACTTC,CASSLRTPQYQETQYF
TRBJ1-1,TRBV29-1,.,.,TGCAGCGTTGAATACTACACAATGAACACTGAAGCTTTCTTT,CSVEYYTMNTEAFF
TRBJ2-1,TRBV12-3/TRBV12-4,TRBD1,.,TGTGCCAGCAGTTCGACAGGGGGCTATGAGCAGTTCTTC,CASSSTGGYEQFF
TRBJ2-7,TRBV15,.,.,TGTGCCACCAGCAGGGAGGGGGAATCTGCGGGCGAGCAGTACTTC,CATSREGESAGEQYF
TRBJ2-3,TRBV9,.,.,TGTGCCAGCAGCCCCACCACAGGGATCGGGACAGATACGCAGTATTTT,CASSPTTGIGTDTQYF
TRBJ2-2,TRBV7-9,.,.,TGTGCCAGCAGCTTTGCGGGGCAAAACACCGGGGAGCTGTTTTTT,CASSFAGQNTGELFF
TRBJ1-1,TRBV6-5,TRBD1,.,TGTGCCAGCAGTTGGGGGACAGGGAAGACTGAAGCTTTCTTT,CASSWGTGKTEAFF
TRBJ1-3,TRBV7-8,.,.,TGTGCCAGCAGCTTAGCAAGGGGTCAGTCGGGCACCATATATTTT,CASSLARGQSGTIYF
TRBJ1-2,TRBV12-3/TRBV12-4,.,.,TGTGCCAGCAGCCCGCCCCGGAGCTATGGCTACACCTTC,CASSPPRSYGYTF
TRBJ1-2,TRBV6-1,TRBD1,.,TGTGCCAGCAGAGAACCGGGACAGTCTTATTCTAACTATGGCTACACCTTC,CASREPGQSYSNYGYTF
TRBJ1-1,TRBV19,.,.,TGTGCCAGTAGTATTAAGGCGGTTGGTGAAGCTTTCTTT,CASSIKAVGEAFF